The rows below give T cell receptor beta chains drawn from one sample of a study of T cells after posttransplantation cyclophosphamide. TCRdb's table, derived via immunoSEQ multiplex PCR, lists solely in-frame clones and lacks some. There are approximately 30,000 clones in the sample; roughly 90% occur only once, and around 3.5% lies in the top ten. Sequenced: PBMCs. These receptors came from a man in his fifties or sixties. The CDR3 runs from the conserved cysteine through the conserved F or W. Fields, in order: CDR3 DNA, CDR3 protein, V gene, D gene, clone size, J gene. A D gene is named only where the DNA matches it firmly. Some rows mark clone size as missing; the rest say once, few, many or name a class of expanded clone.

CDR3 DNA: TGTGCCAGCTCACCGAACAGGGGGACAGATACGCAGTATTTT
CDR3 protein: CASSPNRGTDTQYF
V gene: TRBV18
D gene: TRBD1
clone size: NA
J gene: TRBJ2-3

CDR3 DNA: TGCGCCAGCAGCCAAGATAGTGCGGGACTAGCGATAAATGAGCAGTTCTTC
CDR3 protein: CASSQDSAGLAINEQFF
V gene: TRBV4-3
D gene: TRBD2
clone size: NA
J gene: TRBJ2-1

CDR3 DNA: TGTGCCAGCATGCTAGCGGAGAACACCGGGGAGCTGTTTTTT
CDR3 protein: CASMLAENTGELFF
V gene: TRBV7-9
D gene: TRBD2
clone size: NA
J gene: TRBJ2-2

CDR3 DNA: TGTGCCAGCAGTTTATGGGGCGGGGGGGAGTCCAATGAGCAGTTCTTC
CDR3 protein: CASSLWGGGESNEQFF
V gene: TRBV28
D gene: TRBD2
clone size: NA
J gene: TRBJ2-1

CDR3 DNA: TGTGCCAGCATAGGTTTTTTTCGGGACACCAACTACGAGCAGTACTTC
CDR3 protein: CASIGFFRDTNYEQYF
V gene: TRBV27
D gene: NA
clone size: NA
J gene: TRBJ2-7

CDR3 DNA: TGTGCCATCAGTGAGTCATCCGGGACAGGGCGCGAGCAGTACTTC
CDR3 protein: CAISESSGTGREQYF
V gene: TRBV10-3
D gene: TRBD1
clone size: NA
J gene: TRBJ2-7

CDR3 DNA: TGCGCCAGCAGCCAAGAGGGACGGGAGGCGGGATACTACAATGAGCAGTTCTTC
CDR3 protein: CASSQEGREAGYYNEQFF
V gene: TRBV4-1
D gene: TRBD2
clone size: NA
J gene: TRBJ2-1

CDR3 DNA: TGTGCCAGCATTCCCCAGGGACTAGCGGGGGGCAATGAGCAGTTCTTC
CDR3 protein: CASIPQGLAGGNEQFF
V gene: TRBV6-6
D gene: TRBD2
clone size: NA
J gene: TRBJ2-1

CDR3 DNA: TGTGCCAGCAGCTTAGGAGTTAGCGGGGGCACAGATACGCAGTATTTT
CDR3 protein: CASSLGVSGGTDTQYF
V gene: TRBV7-2
D gene: TRBD2
clone size: NA
J gene: TRBJ2-3

CDR3 DNA: TGCGCCAGCAGCTTGGAGACAGGGGGTCGACACGAGCAGTACTTC
CDR3 protein: CASSLETGGRHEQYF
V gene: TRBV5-1
D gene: TRBD1
clone size: NA
J gene: TRBJ2-7

CDR3 DNA: TGTGCCACCAGCGGTGGGGGGGGGTACAATGAGCAGTTCTTC
CDR3 protein: CATSGGGGYNEQFF
V gene: TRBV15
D gene: TRBD2
clone size: NA
J gene: TRBJ2-1

CDR3 DNA: TGCGCCAGCAGCAGTAGGGGCCAAGAGACCCAGTACTTC
CDR3 protein: CASSSRGQETQYF
V gene: TRBV5-1
D gene: NA
clone size: NA
J gene: TRBJ2-5

CDR3 DNA: TGTGCCAGCAGGCGGGCCTTAGGGGGCCTCTATGGCTACACCTTC
CDR3 protein: CASRRALGGLYGYTF
V gene: TRBV27
D gene: TRBD1
clone size: NA
J gene: TRBJ1-2

CDR3 DNA: TGTGCCAGCCTGAACTCTCCGGGACATAACAATGAGCAGTTCTTC
CDR3 protein: CASLNSPGHNNEQFF
V gene: TRBV28
D gene: NA
clone size: NA
J gene: TRBJ2-1

CDR3 DNA: TGCGCCAGCAGTCACTTCACCCGGGACAGAAACATTCAGTACTTC
CDR3 protein: CASSHFTRDRNIQYF
V gene: TRBV23-1
D gene: TRBD1
clone size: NA
J gene: TRBJ2-4

CDR3 DNA: TGCAGCGTTGACCAGGTTAACTATGGCTACACCTTC
CDR3 protein: CSVDQVNYGYTF
V gene: TRBV29-1
D gene: NA
clone size: NA
J gene: TRBJ1-2

CDR3 DNA: TGTGCCAGCACTATAACTAGCGCAGATACGCAGTATTTT
CDR3 protein: CASTITSADTQYF
V gene: TRBV6-6
D gene: TRBD2
clone size: once
J gene: TRBJ2-3

CDR3 DNA: TGCGCCAGCAGCCTGACCGGGACAAACTACGAGCAGTACTTC
CDR3 protein: CASSLTGTNYEQYF
V gene: TRBV5-1
D gene: NA
clone size: NA
J gene: TRBJ2-7

CDR3 DNA: TGTGCCAGCTCACGAGGGGGCCCGTTAGATGAGCAGTTCTTC
CDR3 protein: CASSRGGPLDEQFF
V gene: TRBV18
D gene: TRBD1
clone size: NA
J gene: TRBJ2-1

CDR3 DNA: TGTGCCAGCTCAGGCACAGTGTATGGCTACACCTTC
CDR3 protein: CASSGTVYGYTF
V gene: TRBV18
D gene: NA
clone size: few
J gene: TRBJ1-2

CDR3 DNA: TGTGCCAGCAGTTCTTCCAGGGGATTTGACTATGGCTACACCTTC
CDR3 protein: CASSSSRGFDYGYTF
V gene: TRBV28
D gene: NA
clone size: NA
J gene: TRBJ1-2

CDR3 DNA: TGCGCCAGCAGGGCGGGAGGGGTCCGTCGCGGGGAGCTGTTTTTT
CDR3 protein: CASRAGGVRRGELFF
V gene: TRBV5-1
D gene: TRBD2
clone size: NA
J gene: TRBJ2-2

CDR3 DNA: TGCGCCAGCAGCTTGGGGACTAGCGGGTACAATGAGCAGTTCTTC
CDR3 protein: CASSLGTSGYNEQFF
V gene: TRBV5-1
D gene: TRBD2
clone size: once
J gene: TRBJ2-1

CDR3 DNA: TGTGCCAGCAGTGAAGCCAGGCTCGTGCCAGATACGCAGTATTTT
CDR3 protein: CASSEARLVPDTQYF
V gene: TRBV6-1
D gene: NA
clone size: NA
J gene: TRBJ2-3

CDR3 DNA: TGTGCCAGCTCACCAAACCGACAGGGGCCGGGCAGGAACACCTTC
CDR3 protein: CASSPNRQGPGRNTF
V gene: TRBV18
D gene: TRBD1
clone size: NA
J gene: TRBJ1-2

CDR3 DNA: TGTGCCAGCAGCCGGGGACTAGCGGGTAACCAAGAGACCCAGTACTTC
CDR3 protein: CASSRGLAGNQETQYF
V gene: TRBV9
D gene: TRBD2
clone size: NA
J gene: TRBJ2-5

CDR3 DNA: TGTGCCAGCAGCTTGAGGAAGGCCCCAACCTACGAGCAGTACTTC
CDR3 protein: CASSLRKAPTYEQYF
V gene: TRBV7-2
D gene: NA
clone size: NA
J gene: TRBJ2-7

CDR3 DNA: TGTGCCAGCAGCACCTATTCATTTAGGGGGCAAGAAGATGGCTACACCTTC
CDR3 protein: CASSTYSFRGQEDGYTF
V gene: TRBV9
D gene: TRBD1
clone size: NA
J gene: TRBJ1-2

CDR3 DNA: TGTGCCAGCAGTTACTTCCTGGGACTAGCGGGAGTGAGTGGGGAGCTGTTTTTT
CDR3 protein: CASSYFLGLAGVSGELFF
V gene: TRBV28
D gene: TRBD2
clone size: NA
J gene: TRBJ2-2

CDR3 DNA: TGTGCCAGCAGCTTCCCCCCTCAAAACATTCAGTACTTC
CDR3 protein: CASSFPPQNIQYF
V gene: TRBV7-2
D gene: NA
clone size: medium-sized
J gene: TRBJ2-4

CDR3 DNA: TGCGCCAGCAGCTTAGCGGGAAGGGAGACCCAGTACTTC
CDR3 protein: CASSLAGRETQYF
V gene: TRBV5-1
D gene: TRBD2
clone size: once
J gene: TRBJ2-5

CDR3 DNA: TGTGCCAGCTCAGCGGGAGGTGGGGAGACCCAGTACTTC
CDR3 protein: CASSAGGGETQYF
V gene: TRBV18
D gene: TRBD2
clone size: NA
J gene: TRBJ2-5

CDR3 DNA: TGTGCCAGCAGCGTAATGGGCTCATCAGATACGCAGTATTTT
CDR3 protein: CASSVMGSSDTQYF
V gene: TRBV9
D gene: NA
clone size: NA
J gene: TRBJ2-3

CDR3 DNA: TGTGCCAGCAGTGAAGCCACAGGGGATGGCTACACCTTC
CDR3 protein: CASSEATGDGYTF
V gene: TRBV6-1
D gene: TRBD1
clone size: NA
J gene: TRBJ1-2

CDR3 DNA: TGTGCCAGCACCCGAGACAGGACGAACACTGAAGCTTTCTTT
CDR3 protein: CASTRDRTNTEAFF
V gene: TRBV11-2
D gene: NA
clone size: NA
J gene: TRBJ1-1

CDR3 DNA: TGCGCCAGCAGCTTGGATGGACTCCAGCCCATGAACACTGAAGCTTTCTTT
CDR3 protein: CASSLDGLQPMNTEAFF
V gene: TRBV5-1
D gene: NA
clone size: NA
J gene: TRBJ1-1

CDR3 DNA: TGTTGCGGGAGGGGGGGTAATGAAAAACTGTTTTTT
CDR3 protein: CCGRGGNEKLFF
V gene: TRBV30
D gene: NA
clone size: NA
J gene: TRBJ1-4

CDR3 DNA: TGCAGCGTGGGGACAGGGAACGGTGAAGCTTTCTTT
CDR3 protein: CSVGTGNGEAFF
V gene: TRBV29-1
D gene: TRBD1
clone size: once
J gene: TRBJ1-1

CDR3 DNA: TGTGCCAGCAGAGCAACGGGGGGAGGGTCCTATGGCTACACCTTC
CDR3 protein: CASRATGGGSYGYTF
V gene: TRBV27
D gene: NA
clone size: NA
J gene: TRBJ1-2

CDR3 DNA: TGCGCCATACCCAGGGGTCTTAGCTCCTACAATGAGCAGTTCTTC
CDR3 protein: CAIPRGLSSYNEQFF
V gene: TRBV10-1
D gene: NA
clone size: few
J gene: TRBJ2-1

CDR3 DNA: TGTGCCAGCTCACCACCGGCAACCATTTCGAACACTGAAGCTTTCTTT
CDR3 protein: CASSPPATISNTEAFF
V gene: TRBV18
D gene: NA
clone size: NA
J gene: TRBJ1-1

CDR3 DNA: TGTGCCAGCAGTTACGCCGGAGGCGGAGATACGCAGTATTTT
CDR3 protein: CASSYAGGGDTQYF
V gene: TRBV6-6
D gene: NA
clone size: once
J gene: TRBJ2-3

CDR3 DNA: TGTGCCAGCAGGTCGTTAACCGGGGAGCTGTTTTTT
CDR3 protein: CASRSLTGELFF
V gene: TRBV27
D gene: NA
clone size: NA
J gene: TRBJ2-2

CDR3 DNA: TGTGCCAGCAGCCGGGACAGGGGGCTCAATGAGCAGTTCTTC
CDR3 protein: CASSRDRGLNEQFF
V gene: TRBV2
D gene: TRBD1
clone size: few
J gene: TRBJ2-1

CDR3 DNA: TGTGCCAGCAGCGTCAAGCCCCTTGACAGGGGGCGCGTTTATAACAATCAGCCCCAGCATTTT
CDR3 protein: CASSVKPLDRGRVYNNQPQHF
V gene: TRBV7-8
D gene: TRBD1
clone size: NA
J gene: TRBJ1-5

CDR3 DNA: TGTGCCAGCAGCTTGGGACAGGGGAGTAACACTGAAGCTTTCTTT
CDR3 protein: CASSLGQGSNTEAFF
V gene: TRBV7-6
D gene: TRBD1
clone size: few
J gene: TRBJ1-1

CDR3 DNA: TGTGCCAGCAGCTTAGTTACAGGGAGTAATCATGGCTACACCTTC
CDR3 protein: CASSLVTGSNHGYTF
V gene: TRBV7-8
D gene: NA
clone size: NA
J gene: TRBJ1-2